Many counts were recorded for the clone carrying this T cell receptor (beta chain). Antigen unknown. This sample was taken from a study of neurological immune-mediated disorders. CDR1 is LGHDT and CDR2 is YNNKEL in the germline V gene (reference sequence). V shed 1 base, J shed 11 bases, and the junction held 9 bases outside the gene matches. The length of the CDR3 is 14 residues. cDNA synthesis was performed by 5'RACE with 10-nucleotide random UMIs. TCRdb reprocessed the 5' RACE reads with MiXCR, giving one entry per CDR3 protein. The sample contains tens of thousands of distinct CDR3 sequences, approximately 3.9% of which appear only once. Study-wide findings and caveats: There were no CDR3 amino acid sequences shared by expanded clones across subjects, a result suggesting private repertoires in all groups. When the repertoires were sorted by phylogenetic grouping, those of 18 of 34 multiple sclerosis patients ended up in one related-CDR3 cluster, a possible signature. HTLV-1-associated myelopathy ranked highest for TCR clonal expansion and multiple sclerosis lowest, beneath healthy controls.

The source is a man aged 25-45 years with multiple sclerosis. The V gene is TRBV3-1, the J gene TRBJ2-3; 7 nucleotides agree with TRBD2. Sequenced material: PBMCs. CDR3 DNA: TGTGCCAGCAGCCAAGGTGCGGCGGGAGAGGTGCAGTATTTT. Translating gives CASSQGAAGEVQYF.